The clone carrying this T cell receptor (beta chain) has only a few counts. Its antigen is not known. This record comes from a study of identical twins. Study-level findings and limits: The study based its conclusions on cross-sectional statistical analysis and did not follow the same donors. Fewer insertions marked abundant cord blood beta clonotypes; young adult naive trended weakly, memory not at all.

TCRdb redid the calling of the 5' RACE reads with MiXCR, one entry per CDR3 protein. The sample has about 100,000 distinct CDR3 sequences, 5.9% seen once. This receptor was obtained from a woman aged 45 to 65 in good health. The sequencing input was memory T cells sorted from blood.

CDR3 DNA: TGTGCCAGCACGACGGTGGATCAGCCCCAGCATTTT. The encoded protein is CASTTVDQPQHF. J is TRBJ1-5 and V is TRBV2; D is unresolved. The CDR3 covers 12 residues. The germline V gene encodes CDR1 SNHLY and CDR2 FYNNEI. Trimming stripped 7 bases from V and 5 bases from J, with 9 bases between.